A selection of T cell receptor beta chains follows, all from one sample in a study of blood T cell repertoires in COVID-19. The protocol was immunoSEQ multiplex PCR, while the TCRdb copy is restricted to in-frame clones and leaves out a portion. The sample contains approximately 93,000 clones, under 80% of which appear only once. The sample taken for sequencing was peripheral blood. Source of these receptors: a man in his 70s with COVID-19, enrolled during active disease. The CDR3 runs from the conserved cysteine through the conserved F or W. The order of the fields is D gene, CDR3 length, V gene, J gene, CDR3 DNA, CDR3 protein. D genes are given only for firm matches.

.,17,TRBV10-3,TRBJ2-6,TGTGCCACAGGGGTAGGCAGTCTGGGCTCTGGGGCCAACGTCCTGACTTTC,CATGVGSLGSGANVLTF
TRBD2,15,TRBV4-3,TRBJ2-1,TGCGCCAGCAGCCAACGAGCGGGAGCAGGCAATGAGCAGTTCTTC,CASSQRAGAGNEQFF
TRBD1,16,TRBV5-5,TRBJ1-4,TGTGCCAGCAGCTCGGTGGTAGGGGGCGCCTACGAAAAACTGTTTTTT,CASSSVVGGAYEKLFF
.,14,TRBV15,TRBJ2-7,TGTGCCACCAGCAGAGATTTTAGCCGATTCGAGCAGTACTTC,CATSRDFSRFEQYF
.,12,TRBV18,TRBJ1-4,TGTGCCAGCTCTAACACAGCTGAAAAACTGTTTTTT,CASSNTAEKLFF
TRBD1,12,TRBV6-2/TRBV6-3,TRBJ1-2,TGTGCCAGCAGTCCCACAGGGGGTGGCTACACCTTC,CASSPTGGGYTF
.,14,TRBV19,TRBJ2-3,TGTGCCAGTAGTATCCCGAGGCCAACTGATACGCAGTATTTT,CASSIPRPTDTQYF
.,13,TRBV15,TRBJ1-2,TGTGCCACCAGCAGAGGACAGACCCACAACTACACCTTC,CATSRGQTHNYTF
TRBD1,15,TRBV7-3,TRBJ1-1,TGTGCCAGCAGCTCTCGGGACAGGGGGAACACTGAAGCTTTCTTT,CASSSRDRGNTEAFF
TRBD1,15,TRBV28,TRBJ2-7,TGTGCCAGCACCCTGGGGAGACAGGGGTTGGGCGAGCAGTACTTC,CASTLGRQGLGEQYF
.,16,TRBV21-1,TRBJ2-7,TGTGCCAGCAGCCAGCCCGAGGGGGGGCCCTCCTACGAGCAGTACTTC,CASSQPEGGPSYEQYF
.,16,TRBV27,TRBJ1-2,TGTGCCAGCAGTTTTAACGAGGTATTAACAAGAGATGGCTACACCTTC,CASSFNEVLTRDGYTF
TRBD1,15,TRBV5-1,TRBJ1-2,TGCGCCAGCAGCTTGGGTCAGGGGGTCGTCGGTGGCTACACCTTC,CASSLGQGVVGGYTF
TRBD1,15,TRBV5-1,TRBJ1-2,TGCGCCAGCAGCCTTACAGGGGGCGCACACTATGGCTACACCTTC,CASSLTGGAHYGYTF
.,13,TRBV19,TRBJ2-7,TGTGCCAGTAGTCCTGGGGCTGTCTACGAGCAGTACTTC,CASSPGAVYEQYF
TRBD1,13,TRBV28,TRBJ1-2,TGTGCCAGCAGTTTAGTTCCAGGGGGAGGCTACACCTTC,CASSLVPGGGYTF
TRBD2,13,TRBV30,TRBJ2-1,TGTGCCAGGCGGACTAGTTTATTCTATGAGCAGTTCTTC,CARRTSLFYEQFF